A selection of T cell receptor beta chains follows, all from one sample in a study of blood T cell repertoires in COVID-19. Produced via immunoSEQ multiplex PCR; TCRdb's table is partial and in-frame only. The sample includes 300,000 to 400,000 clones, 75% to 90% of them seen just once. Sequencing was performed on peripheral blood. Receptors originate from a woman aged 60-70 years with COVID-19, enrolled during active disease. The conserved cysteine and the conserved F or W are not part of the CDR3 here. Fields, in order: J gene, V gene, CDR3 protein.

>TRBJ1-5|TRBV7-9
ASSLQGSGSNQPQH
>TRBJ1-2|TRBV30
AWKEGRTAGYT
>TRBJ1-1|TRBV7-9
ASSSTETEAF
>TRBJ2-7|TRBV5-5
ASSETGGLSYEQY
>TRBJ2-2|TRBV6-5
ASSLTSGNTGELF
>TRBJ1-4|TRBV7-9
ASSSTQGRTNEKLF
>TRBJ2-1|TRBV4-1
ASSQSGLSYNEQF
>TRBJ2-7|TRBV7-8
ASSLALRGVYEQY
>TRBJ1-2|TRBV6-5
ASRSQGYGYT
>TRBJ2-7|TRBV11-2
ASSLVLGLTHEQY
>TRBJ2-3|TRBV7-9
ASSSPGQASTDTQY
>TRBJ1-3|TRBV11-2
ASIARESSGNTIY
>TRBJ1-2|TRBV2
ASTGQPGSGYT
>TRBJ2-7|TRBV5-1
ASSLSGGAHEQY
>TRBJ2-1|TRBV11-2
ASSRHNEQF
>TRBJ1-2|TRBV10-3
AISGDRGSLGYGYT
>TRBJ1-2|TRBV30
AWRQGRGYT
>TRBJ1-1|TRBV12-5
ASGLVSRTEAF
>TRBJ2-1|TRBV7-6
ASSLVQGLATIRNNEQF
>TRBJ1-1|TRBV9
ASSVGRQGQGNTEAF
>TRBJ1-2|TRBV5-6
ASSFGTGQGYT
>TRBJ2-7|TRBV7-9
ASSLEQGSNEQY
>TRBJ2-7|TRBV19
ASSPPPYSGYSYEQY
>TRBJ2-3|TRBV5-1
ASSSTSTDTQY
>TRBJ1-5|TRBV2
ASSEGQGGQPQH
>TRBJ1-5|TRBV15
ATSREPSNQPQH
>TRBJ1-2|TRBV5-6
ASSHPGGPRGGYT
>TRBJ2-5|TRBV4-1
ASSQGLATRGETQY
>TRBJ2-7|TRBV7-8
ASSSNPGGNEQY
>TRBJ1-5|TRBV7-4
ASSPGQKSNQPQH
>TRBJ2-5|TRBV5-1
ASSLTSGGAWETQY
>TRBJ2-7|TRBV19
ASSMLGSYSYEQY
>TRBJ1-1|TRBV2
ASRGDSLNTEAF
>TRBJ2-1|TRBV10-1
ASSESTGANEQF
>TRBJ1-1|TRBV9
ASSEEGAGLGTEAF
>TRBJ1-2|TRBV19
ARWTGRGECYGYT
>TRBJ1-3|TRBV19
ASSETLTGHRSGNTIY
>TRBJ2-3|TRBV27
ASSLVSVTDTQY